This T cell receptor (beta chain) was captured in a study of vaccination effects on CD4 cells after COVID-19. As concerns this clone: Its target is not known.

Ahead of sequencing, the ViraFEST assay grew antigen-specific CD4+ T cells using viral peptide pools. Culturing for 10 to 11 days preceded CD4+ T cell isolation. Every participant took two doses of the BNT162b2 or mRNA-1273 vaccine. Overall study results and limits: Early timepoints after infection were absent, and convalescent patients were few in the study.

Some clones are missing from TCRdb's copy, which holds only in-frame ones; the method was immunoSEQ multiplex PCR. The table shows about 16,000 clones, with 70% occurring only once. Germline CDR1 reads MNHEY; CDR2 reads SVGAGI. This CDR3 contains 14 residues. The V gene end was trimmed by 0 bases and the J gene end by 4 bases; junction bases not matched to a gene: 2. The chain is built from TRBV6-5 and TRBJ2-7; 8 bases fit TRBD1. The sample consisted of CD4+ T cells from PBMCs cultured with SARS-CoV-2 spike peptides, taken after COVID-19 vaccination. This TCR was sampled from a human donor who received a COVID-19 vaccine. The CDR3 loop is CASSYSYRGYEQYF. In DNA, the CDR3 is TGTGCCAGCAGTTACTCGTACAGGGGGTACGAGCAGTACTTC.